The 18 T cell receptor beta chains in this list originate from one sample, sequenced in a study of blood T cell repertoires in COVID-19. The repertoire was sequenced with immunoSEQ multiplex PCR; TCRdb's copy has only in-frame clones and lacks some. Here the sample spans a few hundred thousand clones, around 85% being singletons. The sample comprised PBMCs or T cells enriched from blood (not recorded which). The receptors originated from a woman in her thirties or forties with acute COVID-19.

This chain uses TRBV9 with TRBJ2-2; D is perhaps TRBD2 (5 bases). Germline CDR1 reads SGDLS; CDR2 reads YYNGEE. This CDR3 spans 13 amino acids. Trimming left V 4 bases short and J 4 bases short, with 8 bases between. In DNA form, the CDR3 reads TGTGCCAGCAGCTCCGGGGTCACCGGGGAGCTGTTTTTT. Translated: CASSSGVTGELFF.

For this clone: The sample has other DNA sequences that encode this CDR3 too. This chain joins TRBV5-1 and TRBJ1-4; possible D gene TRBD1, 5 bases. The germline V gene encodes CDR1 SGHRS and CDR2 YFSETQ. The CDR3 spans 14 residues. V lost 0 bases and J 5 bases, leaving 8 bases between the germline ends. In DNA, the CDR3 is TGCGCCAGCAGCTTGGGCCAGGGAAATGAAAAACTGTTTTTT. It translates to CASSLGQGNEKLFF.

On this clone itself: Distinct nucleotide sequences in the sample also encode this CDR3. The CDR3 region has the DNA TGCGCCAGCAGCTCAGGACAGCCACAAGAGACCCAGTACTTC. It encodes CASSSGQPQETQYF. This chain connects TRBV5-1 to TRBJ2-5; perhaps TRBD1 as D (6 bases). Trimming removed 3 bases at V and 2 bases at J, with 11 bases between. CDR3 length: 14 amino acids. Germline CDR1 SGHRS, CDR2 YFSETQ.

The J gene is TRBJ2-6, the V gene TRBV25-1, with D maybe TRBD2 (5 bases). The V end lost 6 bases, the J end lost 4 bases, and 13 bases lay between the germline ends. This CDR3 is built from 15 residues. Germline values: CDR1 MGHDK, CDR2 SYGVNS. CDR3 nucleotide sequence: TGTGCCAGCAGCCATAGGACTGTAGGGGCCAACGTCCTGACTTTC. Its translation: CASSHRTVGANVLTF.

This clone was detected once. The chain links TRBV5-1 to TRBJ2-1; 7 positions agree with TRBD1. CDR3 length: 15 amino acids. Germline CDR1 and CDR2: SGHRS and YFSETQ. The junction had 5 bases not matched to a gene; V was cut back by 0 bases and J by 5 bases. The chain's CDR3 is CASSLAEGGHNEQFF. The CDR3, as DNA: TGCGCCAGCAGCTTGGCGGAAGGGGGCCACAATGAGCAGTTCTTC.

The V and J genes are TRBV11-3 and TRBJ2-5; 8 nucleotides match TRBD2. Germline CDR1 is SGHNT and CDR2 is YENEEA. This CDR3 spans 14 amino acids. With 10 bases clipped from V and 5 bases from J, the junction kept 12 bases outside the gene matches. The CDR3 loop reads CATSKGTRVETQYF. The DNA of the CDR3 is TGTGCCACCTCGAAAGGGACTAGGGTGGAGACCCAGTACTTC.

The V call is TRBV29-1, the J call TRBJ2-5; 9 bases match TRBD1. V was clipped by 4 bases and J by 2 bases; unmatched bases: 8. Germline values: CDR1 SQVTM, CDR2 ANQGSEA. The CDR3 covers 15 residues. The CDR3 DNA follows: TGCAGCGTTGGCGGGGGACAGGGTCTTCAAGAGACCCAGTACTTC. This sequence encodes CSVGGGQGLQETQYF.

This clone was seen a few times. This rearrangement joins TRBV18 to TRBJ1-2, with 8 bases identical to TRBD1. With 7 bases clipped from V and 0 bases from J, the junction kept 22 bases outside the gene matches. This CDR3 comprises 20 residues. CDR1 is KGHSH and CDR2 is LQKENI in the germline V gene. CDR3 bases: TGTGCCAGCTTGCCACCCCTCGGACAGGGAAGGACTTTAGCTAACTATGGCTACACCTTC. This translates into CASLPPLGQGRTLANYGYTF.

The chain combines TRBV10-3 with TRBJ2-3; tentatively, D is TRBD2 (6 bases). Trimming removed 2 bases at V and 0 bases at J, with 12 bases between. This CDR3 comprises 16 residues. Germline V gene lookup returns CDR1 ENHRY and CDR2 SYGVKD. CDR3 in DNA: TGTGCCATCAGTGAGAGGGCGGGGATTAGCACAGATACGCAGTATTTT. Translated, it gives CAISERAGISTDTQYF.

The chain combines TRBV5-1 with TRBJ1-2, with TRBD1 matching 7 bases. CDR3 length: 15 residues. J lost 6 bases, V lost 4 bases, and 12 bases had no gene match. The V gene's germline CDR1 is SGHRS and CDR2 YFSETQ. DNA of the CDR3: TGCGCCAGCAGCGCGCGATCCACAGGGGAAAATGGCTACACCTTC. It codes for CASSARSTGENGYTF.

The rearrangement uses TRBV28 and TRBJ2-1, with a possible D match to TRBD2 (6 bases). The germline gives CDR1 MDHEN, CDR2 SYDVKM. Trimming left V 7 bases short and J 2 bases short, with 12 bases between. The CDR3 sequence is 14 residues long. The CDR3 protein is CASNVAGPYNEQFF. The DNA of the CDR3 is TGTGCCAGCAACGTTGCGGGGCCCTACAATGAGCAGTTCTTC. Full variable domain (missing parts from reference TRBV28 and TRBJ2-1): DVKVTQSSRYLVKRTGEKVFLECVQDMDHENMFWYRQDPGLGLRLIYFSYDVKMKEKGDIPEGYSVSREKKERFSLILESASTNQTSMYLCASNVAGPYNEQFFGPGTRLTVL.

This chain links TRBV7-2 with TRBJ2-2; 12 bases match TRBD2. The ends lost 3 bases at V and 3 bases at J; junction bases unmatched: 11. The CDR3 spans 19 residues. Germline V gene lookup returns CDR1 SGHTA and CDR2 FQGNSA. The CDR3: CASSFFGLAGRPDTGELFF. The CDR3 region has the DNA TGTGCCAGCAGCTTTTTCGGACTAGCGGGACGACCTGACACCGGGGAGCTGTTTTTT.

The chain has TRBV24-1 and TRBJ2-1; 7 bases map to TRBD1. V shed 4 bases, J shed 4 bases, and the junction held 9 bases outside the gene matches. The germline gives CDR1 KGHDR, CDR2 SFDVKD. CDR3 length: 16 residues. CDR3 DNA: TGTGCCACCAGTGACCACCGGGACAGAGTATACAATGAGCAGTTCTTC. Protein: CATSDHRDRVYNEQFF.

This clone came up a few times. The chain combines TRBV7-9 with TRBJ1-4; TRBD1 might be the D (6 bases). The ends were cut back, 10 bases at V and 3 bases at J, with 18 bases in the middle. CDR3 length equals 15 residues. Germline V gene sequence: CDR1 SEHNR, CDR2 FQNEAQ (reference sequence). The CDR3 nucleotides read TGTGCCACCACAACAGGGAAAGGTGCTAATGAAAAACTGTTTTTT. This codes for CATTTGKGANEKLFF.

The chain is built from TRBV19 and TRBJ1-3, with 7 bases identical to TRBD1. The CDR3 runs 14 residues. V was pared by 6 bases and J by 8 bases, with 10 bases of the junction left unmatched. Germline CDR1 reads LNHDA; CDR2 reads SQIVND (reference sequence). The CDR3 DNA reads TGTGCCAGTAGAGTTAGTGGGACAGCGGACACCATATATTTT. Encoded protein: CASRVSGTADTIYF.

In DNA form, the CDR3 reads TGTGCCAGCAGCTTCGGGTCCAACCCGACCACCTACAATGAGCAGTTCTTC. Translating gives CASSFGSNPTTYNEQFF. The chain links TRBV12-1 to TRBJ2-1; the table's D call, TRBD2, has no DNA check behind it. TRBV12-1 is listed as a pseudogene. The CDR3 consists of 17 residues.

The rearrangement uses TRBV27 and TRBJ1-1; D is ambiguous. V was shortened by 4 bases and J by 0 bases, with 9 bases between the two germline ends. The CDR3 runs to 14 residues. The V gene's germline CDR1 is MNHEY and CDR2 SMNVEV (reference sequence). The CDR3 loop reads CASSSRHLNTEAFF. CDR3 coding DNA: TGTGCCAGCAGTTCCCGACACTTGAACACTGAAGCTTTCTTT.

The chain is built from TRBV28 and TRBJ2-7; 11 nucleotides align to TRBD2. The V gene's germline CDR1 is MDHEN and CDR2 SYDVKM. Trimming at V came to 6 bases and at J to 3 bases, leaving 4 bases not matched to a gene. This CDR3 spans 14 amino acids. The CDR3: CASRPSGRSYEQYF. The CDR3 DNA sequence: TGTGCCAGCAGACCTAGCGGGAGGAGCTACGAGCAGTACTTC.